These 25 T cell receptor beta chains were all obtained from the same sample, sequenced in a study of blood T cell repertoires in COVID-19. The data were produced by immunoSEQ multiplex PCR, yet TCRdb's version contains in-frame clones alone and is incomplete. The sample lists some 89,000 clones, roughly four fifths occurring once. Sequencing was performed on peripheral blood. The receptors come from a woman of 80 years or more with acute or convalescent COVID-19.

The rearrangement uses TRBV27 and TRBJ2-3, with 8 bases identical to TRBD1. From germline, CDR1 is MNHEY and CDR2 SMNVEV (reference sequence). The CDR3 has 17 residues. J lost 2 bases, V lost 3 bases, and 10 bases had no gene match. The CDR3 nucleotides are TGTGCCAGCAGTTTGAAAAGCGACAGGGGTGTCACAGATACGCAGTATTTT. Translated, it gives CASSLKSDRGVTDTQYF.

This clone was counted only a few times. V and J are TRBV27 and TRBJ1-5; 7 bases are a match to TRBD1. Germline-derived CDR1 and CDR2 are MNHEY and SMNVEV (reference sequence). V lost 5 bases to trimming and J lost 4 bases; unmatched junction nucleotides: 8. The CDR3 loop spans 15 amino acids. As DNA, the CDR3 is TGTGCCAGCAGTCCATCCGGGACAGCGAATCAGCCCCAGCATTTT. It is translated as CASSPSGTANQPQHF.

This chain connects TRBV10-3 to TRBJ1-1; no reliable D call. The CDR3 consists of 12 residues. V lost 8 bases, J lost 2 bases, and 9 bases lay in between. Germline assignment: CDR1 ENHRY and CDR2 SYGVKD. CDR3 sequence reads: CAIRGGNTEAFF. In nucleotides, the CDR3 is TGTGCCATCCGGGGTGGAAACACTGAAGCTTTCTTT.

A single count supports this clone. The chain links TRBV15 to TRBJ2-1, with TRBD2 as a possible D gene (5 bases). Trimming pared 1 base from V and 9 bases from J, leaving 7 bases between. The CDR3 contains 12 residues. The germline V gene has CDR1 LNHNV and CDR2 YYDKDF (reference sequence). The CDR3 DNA is TGTGCCACCAGCAGAGGTGGACTTGAGCAGTTCTTC. Encoded protein: CATSRGGLEQFF.

This clone was counted a single time. The chain links TRBV6-6 to TRBJ1-5; TRBD1 is a possible D gene (5 bases). CDR1 MNHNY and CDR2 SVGAGI come from the germline V gene (reference sequence). The CDR3 length is 15 residues. Trimming shortened V by 1 base and J by 5 bases, and 12 bases separated the two germline ends. CDR3: CASSYWGGSDQPQHF. In nucleotides, the CDR3 is TGTGCCAGCAGTTACTGGGGGGGGTCTGATCAGCCCCAGCATTTT.

The chain is built from TRBV4-2 and TRBJ1-3; 7 nucleotides match TRBD1. Germline values: CDR1 LGHNA, CDR2 YNFKEQ. This CDR3 comprises 15 residues. The trim removed 3 bases at V and 0 bases at J, leaving 2 bases unmatched. This chain's CDR3 is CASSQDRFSGNTIYF. CDR3 coding DNA: TGTGCCAGCAGCCAGGACAGGTTCTCTGGAAACACCATATATTTT.

The gene calls are TRBV3-1 (or the pseudogene TRBV3-2) and TRBJ1-2; possible D gene TRBD1, 6 bases. CDR1 and CDR2 (germline): LGHDT, YNNKEL (reference sequence). This CDR3 has 14 residues. V dropped 0 bases and J dropped 8 bases, with 13 bases sitting between them. CDR3 sequence: CASSQDWQGRGYTF. CDR3 nucleotide sequence: TGTGCCAGCAGCCAAGATTGGCAGGGGCGAGGCTACACCTTC.

The chain uses TRBV28 and TRBJ2-4; tentative D call: TRBD1 (5 bases). Trimming removed 2 bases at V and 0 bases at J, with 14 bases between. The CDR3 consists of 17 residues. Germline V gene lookup returns CDR1 MDHEN and CDR2 SYDVKM. The DNA for the CDR3 is TGTGCCAGCAGTTTAAGTTTGGACAATCTAGCCAAAAACATTCAGTACTTC. Its translation: CASSLSLDNLAKNIQYF.

V gene TRBV7-9 combines with J gene TRBJ2-7; 10 bases align to TRBD2. V lost 5 bases, J lost 2 bases, and 6 bases stayed unmatched. The CDR3 consists of 15 residues. From germline, CDR1 is SEHNR and CDR2 FQNEAQ (reference sequence). CDR3 nucleotides: TGTGCCAGCAGCCCCCTCCTAGCGGGAGCCTACGAGCAGTACTTC. Protein product: CASSPLLAGAYEQYF.

The chain has TRBV19 and TRBJ2-7; TRBD2 aligns across 8 bases. Per germline, CDR1 LNHDA and CDR2 SQIVND (reference sequence). The CDR3 consists of 16 residues. V gave up 6 bases and J gave up 0 bases; unmatched junction bases: 10. CDR3 bases: TGTGCCAGTAGCCGGGAGGGGATCTCGGGCTCCTACGAGCAGTACTTC. This gives the protein CASSREGISGSYEQYF.

J is TRBJ1-1 and V is TRBV6-5; D perhaps matches TRBD1 (6 bases). V was cut by 6 bases and J by 5 bases, with 19 bases left in between. The germline V gene has CDR1 MNHEY and CDR2 SVGAGI. There are 15 residues in the CDR3. The CDR3 loop reads CASRPSWGGETEAFF. As DNA, the CDR3 is TGTGCCAGCAGGCCAAGCTGGGGGGGCGAGACTGAAGCTTTCTTT.

The rearrangement joins TRBV19 to TRBJ2-7, with D maybe TRBD2 (5 bases). Germline loops: CDR1 LNHDA, CDR2 SQIVND (reference sequence). CDR3 length equals 14 residues. V gave up 5 bases and J gave up 4 bases, with 15 bases separating them. The CDR3 DNA reads as TGTGCCAGTAGTCCTGGTAGCGACGTGTACGAGCAGTACTTC. Encoded protein: CASSPGSDVYEQYF.

V usage is TRBV13 and J usage is TRBJ2-3, with 7 nucleotides matching TRBD2. The V gene end was trimmed by 10 bases and the J gene end by 5 bases; junction bases not matched to a gene: 12. The CDR3 runs to 14 residues. Germline V CDR1 and CDR2: PRHDT, FYEKMQ (reference sequence). The CDR3 region is CATPSGARGDTQYF. CDR3 in DNA: TGTGCCACCCCGAGCGGGGCTAGAGGAGATACGCAGTATTTT.

V gene TRBV7-4 combines with J gene TRBJ1-1; D is ambiguous. CDR1 and CDR2 from the germline V gene are SGHVT and SQSDAQ. This CDR3 has 14 residues. With 8 bases removed from V and 1 base from J, the gap between germline ends came to 14 bases. CDR3 in amino acids: CASPSASPNTEAFF. The CDR3 DNA follows: TGTGCCAGCCCCTCCGCGTCCCCGAACACTGAAGCTTTCTTT. The whole variable domain, remainder taken from reference TRBV7-4 and TRBJ1-1, is GAGVSQSPRYKVAKRGRDVALRCDSISGHVTLYWYRQTLGQGSEVLTYSQSDAQRDKSGRPSGRFSAERPERSVSTLKIQRTEQGDSAVYLCASPSASPNTEAFFGQGTRLTVV.

This rearrangement joins TRBV12-3 or TRBV12-4 to TRBJ1-2; 7 nucleotides match TRBD1. J was trimmed by 3 bases and V by 6 bases; bases with no gene match: 4. The CDR3 length is 13 residues. CDR3 residues: CASRPGTDYGYTF. CDR3 coding DNA: TGTGCCAGCAGGCCCGGGACAGACTATGGCTACACCTTC.

The genes are TRBV3-1 (or the pseudogene TRBV3-2) and TRBJ1-1; weak D call: TRBD1 (5 bases). The germline V and J ends were trimmed by 1 base and 7 bases, with 13 bases remaining between them. Germline CDR1 and CDR2: LGHDT and YNNKEL (reference sequence). The CDR3 is 14 amino acids. Written as DNA, the CDR3 is TGTGCCAGCAGCCAAGTCGGGGGGGAAAGTGAAGCTTTCTTT. Its translation: CASSQVGGESEAFF.

The table lists this clone with a few counts. V usage is TRBV28 and J usage is TRBJ1-1, with 7 positions matching TRBD1. CDR1 and CDR2 (germline): MDHEN, SYDVKM. V was pared by 6 bases and J by 7 bases, with 11 bases of the junction left unmatched. CDR3 length equals 14 residues. CDR3 amino acids: CASRYPGQIVEAFF. The CDR3 DNA sequence: TGTGCCAGCAGGTATCCGGGACAGATAGTTGAAGCTTTCTTT.

In this sample, this clone turned up a few times. This chain uses TRBV5-6 with TRBJ1-1; tentative D call: TRBD1 (5 bases). Trimming pared 3 bases from V and 6 bases from J, leaving 18 bases between. The V gene's germline CDR1 is SGHDT and CDR2 YYEEEE. The CDR3 is made up of 15 amino acids. DNA for the CDR3: TGTGCCAGCAGCTGGTCCGCAGGGATCCTCCCTGAAGCTTTCTTT. Translated: CASSWSAGILPEAFF.

This clone was recorded only once. This chain connects TRBV19 to TRBJ2-3; 8 bases agree with TRBD1. Germline V gene data show CDR1 as LNHDA and CDR2 as SQIVND (reference sequence). This CDR3 is built from 17 residues. With 5 bases clipped from V and 1 base from J, the junction kept 11 bases outside the gene matches. The DNA of the CDR3 is TGTGCCAGTAGTGCCGCTCGAACAGGGGGTGGCACAGATACGCAGTATTTT. This encodes CASSAARTGGGTDTQYF.

V and J are TRBV11-1 and TRBJ2-1, with 16 bases matching TRBD2. Germline CDR1 and CDR2: SGHAT and FQDESV (reference sequence). After removal of 5 bases from V and 8 bases from J, the junction contained 6 bases not matched to a gene. This CDR3 is built from 16 residues. In DNA, the CDR3 is TGTGCCAGCAGCCCTAGGGGACTAGCGGGAGGGCATGAGCAGTTCTTC. It yields the protein CASSPRGLAGGHEQFF.

The genes are TRBV3-1 (or the pseudogene TRBV3-2) and TRBJ2-1; 11 nucleotides align to TRBD2. J lost 6 bases, V lost 5 bases, and 3 bases had no gene match. CDR1 is LGHDT, CDR2 YNNKEL, per germline (reference sequence). The CDR3 consists of 14 residues. CDR3 loop: CASSIAGGSNEQFF. CDR3 nucleotides: TGTGCCAGCAGCATAGCGGGAGGGAGCAATGAGCAGTTCTTC.

The sample holds one count of this clone. The rearrangement joins TRBV5-1 to TRBJ1-1, with D hard to call. Germline V gene lookup returns CDR1 SGHRS and CDR2 YFSETQ. V was trimmed by 7 bases and J by 2 bases, leaving 9 bases between them. The length of the CDR3 is 12 residues. CDR3 amino acids: CASGLTNTEAFF. CDR3 nucleotides: TGCGCCAGCGGACTCACCAACACTGAAGCTTTCTTT.

The CDR3 reads CASSLLSGQSTDTQYF. The CDR3 DNA sequence: TGCGCCAGCAGCTTGTTGTCAGGGCAGAGCACAGATACGCAGTATTTT. The gene calls are TRBV5-1 and TRBJ2-3; perhaps TRBD1 as D (5 bases). CDR3 length: 16 residues. Per germline, CDR1 SGHRS and CDR2 YFSETQ. Trimming removed 1 base from V and 0 bases from J, with 12 bases in between.

J is TRBJ1-5 and V is TRBV19, with D perhaps matching TRBD1 (5 bases). The CDR3 has 15 amino acids. Germline V CDR1 and CDR2: LNHDA, SQIVND (reference sequence). With 3 bases removed from V and 1 base from J, the gap between germline ends came to 10 bases. This chain's CDR3 is CASSIQGLSNQPQHF. The CDR3 DNA sequence: TGTGCCAGTAGTATTCAGGGTCTGAGCAATCAGCCCCAGCATTTT.

The rearrangement joins TRBV5-1 to TRBJ2-3, with TRBD1 matching 7 bases. The CDR3 is 16 amino acids. Germline V lookup: CDR1 SGHRS, CDR2 YFSETQ. Losses at the gene ends were 2 bases for V and 0 bases for J; bases not matched to a gene: 6. DNA of the CDR3: TGCGCCAGCAGCTTAGGACAGGCCTTAAGCACAGATACGCAGTATTTT. Translated, it gives CASSLGQALSTDTQYF. Full variable domain (rest looked up from reference TRBV5-1 and TRBJ2-3): KAGVTQTPRYLIKTRGQQVTLSCSPISGHRSVSWYQQTPGQGLQFLFEYFSETQRNKGNFPGRFSGRQFSNSRSEMNVSTLELGDSALYLCASSLGQALSTDTQYFGPGTRLTVL.